This TCR beta chain was captured in a study of T cells in Graves' hyperthyroidism and ophthalmopathy. Study results and caveats: Most thyroid clonotypes that were expanded above 0.001 also turned up in blood.

This clonotype has ten or more counts. Its antigen is currently unknown. Orbital computed tomography and thyroid ultrasound, together with serum TRAb and thyroxine and clinical symptoms, were used for diagnoses. RNA transcripts gave rise to amplified TCR beta CDR3 regions. In the first-round RT-PCR of the TCR CDR3, the HTBI primer set was used. TCRdb recomputed calls from the multiplex PCR reads with MiXCR, one row per CDR3 protein. Of about 350,000 distinct CDR3 sequences detected, roughly 15% appear once; the ten largest clones hold under 25%. V was pared by 7 bases and J by 5 bases, with 8 bases of the junction left unmatched. Germline lookup yields CDR1 DFQATT and CDR2 SNEGSKA (reference sequence). The CDR3 is made up of 13 amino acids.

The specimen sequenced was blood. The chain employs TRBV20-1 and TRBJ2-5, with 9 positions matching TRBD1. This clonotype was obtained from a woman aged 55-75 years with Graves' ophthalmopathy. Here the CDR3 DNA reads TGCAGTGTCCGGGACAGGGTAGGCGAGACCCAGTACTTC. Amino acids: CSVRDRVGETQYF.